The 23 T cell receptor beta chains presented below share a single source sample, sequenced in a study of cytomegalovirus exposure and HLA in healthy donors. Method: immunoSEQ multiplex PCR; TCRdb's copy keeps in-frame clones and lacks some. The sample records 75,000 to 90,000 clones, almost 97% being singletons. Input material: PBMCs. These TCRs come from a man between 18 and 35 years old in good health and CMV-seropositive.

The rearrangement links TRBV10-1 to TRBJ2-5; D gene ambiguous. CDR3 length: 14 amino acids. The ends were cut back, 0 bases at V and 4 bases at J, with 9 bases in the middle. CDR1 and CDR2 (germline): WNHNN, SYGVQD (reference sequence). In DNA, the CDR3 is TGCGCCAGCAGTGAGTCGACCTCTAGAGAGACCCAGTACTTC. Protein product: CASSESTSRETQYF.

This clone appeared a single time. This rearrangement joins TRBV10-2 to TRBJ1-5, with 9 bases fitting TRBD1. The CDR3 has 15 amino acids. The J segment lost 6 bases and the V segment lost 6 bases, leaving 9 bases of the junction unmatched. Germline-derived CDR1 and CDR2 are WSHSY and SAAADI. CDR3 protein: CASSYRGRESQPQHF. The CDR3 region has the DNA TGCGCCAGCAGCTACAGGGGGCGGGAGAGTCAGCCCCAGCATTTT.

In its sample, this clone was seen once. The chain employs TRBV9 and TRBJ1-2; D unresolved. Germline V lookup: CDR1 SGDLS, CDR2 YYNGEE. This CDR3 spans 14 amino acids. V lost 0 bases to trimming and J lost 0 bases, with 6 bases between them. The CDR3 here is CASSVAESNYGYTF. CDR3 coding DNA: TGTGCCAGCAGCGTAGCAGAATCTAACTATGGCTACACCTTC.

This sequence joins TRBV7-2 and TRBJ2-1; 14 nucleotides agree with TRBD2. With 5 bases clipped from V and 7 bases from J, the junction kept 4 bases outside the gene matches. The CDR3 has 15 amino acids. The germline CDR1 and CDR2 sequences are SGHTA and FQGNSA. DNA of the CDR3: TGTGCCAGCAGCGCGCGACTAGCGGGAGGGAATGAGCAGTTCTTC. It yields the protein CASSARLAGGNEQFF.

The chain uses TRBV11-1 and TRBJ2-4; TRBD1 matches 7 bases. J lost 0 bases, V lost 5 bases, and 4 bases had no gene match. This CDR3 spans 15 amino acids. The V gene's germline CDR1 is SGHAT and CDR2 FQDESV (reference sequence). CDR3 coding DNA: TGTGCCAGCAGCATACAGGGGCTAGCCAAAAACATTCAGTACTTC. This encodes CASSIQGLAKNIQYF.

This rearrangement joins TRBV6-1 to TRBJ2-3; 7 nucleotides match TRBD1. Losses at the gene ends were 8 bases for V and 2 bases for J; bases not matched to a gene: 7. The CDR3 runs to 14 residues. Germline V lookup: CDR1 MNHNS, CDR2 SASEGT. CDR3 amino acids: CASAPGGNTDTQYF. The CDR3 DNA sequence: TGTGCCAGCGCGCCAGGGGGAAACACAGATACGCAGTATTTT.

CDR3 sequence reads: CASSWGLADSYNEQFF. The CDR3 region has the DNA TGCGCCAGCAGCTGGGGACTAGCGGACTCCTACAATGAGCAGTTCTTC. V gene TRBV5-1 combines with J gene TRBJ2-1; TRBD2 matches 11 bases. Trimming at V came to 3 bases and at J to 0 bases, leaving 2 bases not matched to a gene. Germline V CDR1 and CDR2: SGHRS, YFSETQ. The CDR3 runs 16 residues.

The V call is TRBV7-9, the J call TRBJ2-4; TRBD2 is a possible D gene (6 bases). The CDR3 contains 17 residues. Germline CDR1 and CDR2: SEHNR and FQNEAQ (reference sequence). Trimming removed 1 base from V and 4 bases from J, with 17 bases in between. CDR3 bases: TGTGCCAGCAGCTTAGTGGGTAGCGGAGGACCTAAAAACATTCAGTACTTC. Amino acids: CASSLVGSGGPKNIQYF.

This chain connects TRBV5-1 to TRBJ2-2; TRBD1 aligns across 11 bases. Germline V gives CDR1 SGHRS, CDR2 YFSETQ. The length of the CDR3 is 16 residues. V was clipped by 2 bases and J by 4 bases; unmatched bases: 4. DNA of the CDR3: TGCGCCAGCAGCTTCCGGACAGGGGGCAGCACCGGGGAGCTGTTTTTT. This encodes CASSFRTGGSTGELFF.

The V call is TRBV10-3, the J call TRBJ1-2; 8 nucleotides line up with TRBD1. Trimming cost V 7 bases and J 0 bases; bases outside gene matches: 7. The CDR3 is 15 residues long. Germline values: CDR1 ENHRY, CDR2 SYGVKD. The CDR3 protein is CAITPDRGANYGYTF. For the CDR3, the DNA is TGTGCCATCACTCCAGACAGGGGAGCTAACTATGGCTACACCTTC.

This rearrangement joins TRBV4-1 to TRBJ2-1; D remains unclear. Germline CDR1 is MGHRA and CDR2 is YSYEKL. The CDR3 is 16 residues long. Trimming stripped 4 bases from V and 0 bases from J, with 13 bases between. The CDR3 loop reads CASSPLELSSYNEQFF. The CDR3 DNA is TGCGCCAGCAGCCCCCTCGAGCTGAGCTCCTACAATGAGCAGTTCTTC.

This rearrangement joins TRBV11-2 to TRBJ1-1, with TRBD1 identical over 7 bases. Germline CDR1 SGHAT, CDR2 FQNNGV. Trimming took 6 bases from V and 7 from J; bases not matched to a gene: 11. The CDR3 sequence is 14 residues long. CDR3 region: CASSFQGQSIEAFF. For the CDR3, the DNA is TGTGCCAGCAGTTTCCAGGGACAGTCTATTGAAGCTTTCTTT.

This clone was found once. V and J are TRBV10-2 and TRBJ1-1; 7 bases align to TRBD1. CDR1 is WSHSY and CDR2 is SAAADI in the germline V gene. The CDR3 has 13 residues. V gave up 7 bases and J gave up 10 bases; unmatched junction bases: 12. The CDR3 here is CASNWEDRDGAFF. The CDR3 coding sequence is TGCGCCAGCAACTGGGAAGACAGGGATGGAGCTTTCTTT.

The V and J genes are TRBV19 and TRBJ2-7, with 8 nucleotides matching TRBD2. The CDR3 is 14 amino acids. Germline CDR1 and CDR2: LNHDA and SQIVND (reference sequence). Unmatched junction bases numbered 9, after V lost 4 bases and J lost 7 bases. The CDR3 is CASSRLASGVEQYF. The CDR3 coding sequence is TGTGCCAGTAGTAGACTAGCGAGTGGCGTGGAGCAGTACTTC.

This chain joins TRBV5-1 and TRBJ1-2, with 8 bases matching TRBD1. The CDR3 length is 13 residues. Germline trimming cut 4 bases from V and 10 bases from J; bases unmatched to any gene: 9. Looked up from germline, CDR1 is SGHRS and CDR2 is YFSETQ. The CDR3 loop reads CASSQDRAGDYTF. The DNA of the CDR3 is TGCGCCAGCAGCCAGGACAGGGCTGGGGACTACACCTTC.

Only a few counts were recorded for this clone. The J gene is TRBJ2-7, the V gene TRBV7-2; 10 nucleotides agree with TRBD2. Germline V CDR1 and CDR2: SGHTA, FQGNSA. CDR3 length: 14 amino acids. V shed 5 bases and J 4 bases; nucleotides not matched to a gene: 5. The CDR3 DNA sequence: TGTGCCAGCAGCCATACTAGCGGGGTGTACGAGCAGTACTTC. As protein: CASSHTSGVYEQYF.

The V call is TRBV28, the J call TRBJ1-4, with 10 bases fitting TRBD1. CDR1 MDHEN and CDR2 SYDVKM come from the germline V gene. The CDR3 totals 18 residues. The junction had 16 bases not matched to a gene; V was cut back by 6 bases and J by 6 bases. CDR3 DNA sequence: TGTGCCAGCAGGCGCCGGGACAGGGGCGGTCGGGAGTATGAAAAACTGTTTTTT. Protein: CASRRRDRGGREYEKLFF.

The chain recombines TRBV5-4 with TRBJ1-5, with a tentative D call TRBD1 (6 bases). CDR3 length equals 15 residues. From germline, CDR1 is SGHNT and CDR2 YYREEE (reference sequence). The ends were cut back, 5 bases at V and 5 bases at J, with 17 bases in the middle. CDR3 DNA sequence: TGTGCCAGCAGTCCAGGGGCAGGGAGGGATCAGCCCCAGCATTTT. It translates to CASSPGAGRDQPQHF.

J is TRBJ2-3 and V is TRBV11-2, with D tentatively TRBD2 (5 bases). Germline CDR1 SGHAT, CDR2 FQNNGV. The ends were cut back, 2 bases at V and 1 base at J, with 13 bases in the middle. The CDR3 sequence is 16 residues long. CDR3 in DNA: TGTGCCAGCAGCTTAATTTACGGGCGGGGCACAGATACGCAGTATTTT. Amino acids: CASSLIYGRGTDTQYF.

This chain connects TRBV5-1 to TRBJ2-3, with 10 bases lining up with TRBD1. This CDR3 has 14 residues. The V gene end was trimmed by 2 bases and the J gene end by 5 bases; junction bases not matched to a gene: 2. Looked up from germline, CDR1 is SGHRS and CDR2 is YFSETQ. The CDR3 spells CASSFGQGGDTQYF. DNA for the CDR3: TGCGCCAGCAGCTTCGGACAGGGGGGAGATACGCAGTATTTT.

The genes are TRBV14 and TRBJ2-1, with 8 bases identical to TRBD1. CDR1 is SGHDN, CDR2 FVKESK, per germline. The V segment lost 4 bases and the J segment 8 bases; nucleotides outside the gene matches: 7. The length of the CDR3 is 14 residues. CDR3: CASSPTSGGDEQFF. CDR3 DNA sequence: TGTGCCAGCAGCCCGACCTCAGGGGGCGATGAGCAGTTCTTC. The entire variable domain, with the rest obtained from reference TRBV14 and TRBJ2-1, is as follows: EAGVTQFPSHSVIEKGQTVTLRCDPISGHDNLYWYRRVMGKEIKFLLHFVKESKQDESGMPNNRFLAERTGGTYSTLKVQPAELEDSGVYFCASSPTSGGDEQFFGPGTRLTVL.

This sequence joins TRBV27 and TRBJ1-4, with D hard to call. The germline V and J ends were trimmed by 2 bases and 3 bases, with 10 bases remaining between them. This CDR3 contains 15 residues. Looked up from germline, CDR1 is MNHEY and CDR2 is SMNVEV (reference sequence). The chain's CDR3 is CASSLLGGSNEKLFF. The DNA for the CDR3 is TGTGCCAGCAGTTTACTAGGAGGGTCTAATGAAAAACTGTTTTTT. Looking up the rest from reference TRBV27 and TRBJ1-4 gives the full variable domain: EAQVTQNPRYLITVTGKKLTVTCSQNMNHEYMSWYRQDPGLGLRQIYYSMNVEVTDKGDVPEGYKVSRKEKRNFPLILESPSPNQTSLYFCASSLLGGSNEKLFFGSGTQLSVL.

The gene calls are TRBV7-9 and TRBJ1-2, with no clear D. This CDR3 spans 13 amino acids. The V end was cut by 2 bases, the J end by 4 bases, with 8 bases between. Germline V gene data show CDR1 as SEHNR and CDR2 as FQNEAQ (reference sequence). Here the CDR3 reads CASSLRRLYGYTF. CDR3 DNA sequence: TGTGCCAGCAGCTTACGGAGACTCTATGGCTACACCTTC.